The 27 T cell receptor beta chains in this list originate from one sample, sequenced in a study of vaccination effects on CD4 cells after COVID-19. Only in-frame clones appear in the TCRdb table, and some are missing; sequencing was by immunoSEQ multiplex PCR. The table includes some 68,000 clones, approximately 81% detected once. No antigen has been assigned to these receptors. Before any sequencing was done, the ViraFEST assay used viral peptide pools to expand antigen-specific CD4+ T cells. Isolation of CD4+ T cells took place after approximately 10 days of culture. Participants got two doses of BNT162b2 or mRNA-1273 vaccine. Sample: CD4+ T cells from PBMCs cultured with HCoV-229E spike peptides, taken after COVID-19 vaccination. These receptor sequences come from a human donor who received a COVID-19 vaccine.

This clone was observed a handful of times. V and J are TRBV7-3 and TRBJ1-2; the match to TRBD1 covers 7 bases. This CDR3 contains 13 residues. The V segment lost 5 bases and the J segment 6 bases; nucleotides outside the gene matches: 6. Germline V lookup: CDR1 SGHTA, CDR2 FQGTGA. For the CDR3, the DNA is TGTGCCAGCAGCGATAAAACAGGGGATGGCTACACCTTC. Translating gives CASSDKTGDGYTF.

This chain uses TRBV15 with TRBJ1-3; weak D call: TRBD1 (5 bases). V was clipped by 1 base and J by 4 bases, with 8 bases between them. CDR3 length: 14 amino acids. Per the germline V gene, CDR1 is LNHNV and CDR2 is YYDKDF (reference sequence). The CDR3 spells CATSRVGAGNTIYF. DNA for the CDR3: TGTGCCACCAGCAGAGTAGGGGCCGGAAACACCATATATTTT. The entire variable domain, with the rest obtained from reference TRBV15 and TRBJ1-3, is as follows: DAMVIQNPRYQVTQFGKPVTLSCSQTLNHNVMYWYQQKSSQAPKLLFHYYDKDFNNEADTPDNFQSRRPNTSFCFLDIRSPGLGDTAMYLCATSRVGAGNTIYFGEGSWLTVV.

Note on this clone: A read error may produce the germline difference seen at one junction end. This chain uses TRBV14 with TRBJ1-1; D is possibly TRBD1 (5 bases). This CDR3 has 15 amino acids. Germline CDR1 reads SGHDN; CDR2 reads FVKESK. The CDR3 sequence: CASSQGRRGNTEAFF. The CDR3 bases are TGTGCCAGCAGTCAAGGTCGGAGGGGGAACACTGAAGCTTTCTTT.

This clone was found once. The chain links TRBV3-1 (or the pseudogene TRBV3-2) to TRBJ2-7; D tentatively fits TRBD1 or TRBD2 (5 bases each). Trimming took 1 base from V and 9 from J, leaving 13 bases between them. The germline gives CDR1 LGHDT, CDR2 YNNKEL (reference sequence). This CDR3 has 13 amino acids. CDR3 bases: TGTGCCAGCAGCCAAGGGGACCGTGAGGGGCAGTACGTC. Translating gives CASSQGDREGQYV.

The chain couples TRBV13 to TRBJ2-1, with D unresolved. V was cut by 2 bases and J by 0 bases, with 5 bases left in between. This CDR3 is built from 14 residues. Germline CDR1 is PRHDT and CDR2 is FYEKMQ (reference sequence). CDR3 sequence: CASSLRSSYNEQFF. In DNA, the CDR3 is TGTGCCAGCAGCTTACGGAGCTCCTACAATGAGCAGTTCTTC.

This clone was found once. The V call is TRBV12-1, the J call TRBJ2-3. TRBV12-1 is a pseudogene. The CDR3 has 16 amino acids. CDR3 nucleotide sequence: TGTGCCAGCAGCCAGATCAAACCGTTCGGCGTGGATACGCAGTATTTT. It codes for CASSQIKPFGVDTQYF.

The V and J genes are TRBV6-5 and TRBJ2-4; TRBD2 agrees at 8 bases. The germline CDR1 and CDR2 sequences are MNHEY and SVGAGI. J was trimmed by 7 bases and V by 5 bases; bases with no gene match: 7. This CDR3 has 14 residues. The CDR3: CASSQRGGINIQYF. Here the CDR3 DNA reads TGTGCCAGCAGTCAACGGGGGGGCATTAACATTCAGTACTTC.

V is TRBV6-5 and J is TRBJ2-1, with TRBD1 identical over 11 bases. The V gene's germline CDR1 is MNHEY and CDR2 SVGAGI. Trimming removed 5 bases from V and 5 bases from J; junction bases left unmatched: 5. The CDR3 runs 15 residues. The CDR3: CASSLRDRGNNEQFF. The CDR3 region has the DNA TGTGCCAGCAGTCTCCGGGACAGGGGGAACAATGAGCAGTTCTTC.

The chain employs TRBV10-3 and TRBJ2-5, with 13 nucleotides matching TRBD2. From germline, CDR1 is ENHRY and CDR2 SYGVKD. The CDR3 spans 13 residues. After removal of 10 bases from V and 5 bases from J, the junction contained 4 bases not matched to a gene. CDR3 bases: TGTGCCAGAGGACTAGCGGGGGTGGAGACCCAGTACTTC. Translating it yields CARGLAGVETQYF.

The V and J genes are TRBV2 and TRBJ2-5, with 13 bases aligning to TRBD2. The germline V gene encodes CDR1 SNHLY and CDR2 FYNNEI. The CDR3 consists of 16 residues. V gave up 5 bases and J gave up 2 bases; unmatched junction bases: 5. CDR3 coding DNA: TGTGCCAGCAGTTTCGGGACTAGCGGGGCGCAAGAGACCCAGTACTTC. As protein: CASSFGTSGAQETQYF.

The chain joins TRBV7-2 to TRBJ2-3; 10 bases are a match to TRBD1. This CDR3 contains 15 residues. Per the germline V gene, CDR1 is SGHTA and CDR2 is FQGNSA. J lost 4 bases, V lost 7 bases, and 8 bases had no gene match. CDR3 residues: CASTLGGTGADTQYF. The CDR3 nucleotides are TGTGCCAGCACCCTTGGCGGGACAGGGGCAGATACGCAGTATTTT.

The chain uses TRBV5-1 and TRBJ2-3, with a possible D match to TRBD2 (5 bases). Per the germline V gene, CDR1 is SGHRS and CDR2 is YFSETQ. Between the trimmed V and J ends, which lost 4 bases and 9 bases, there was a span of 15 bases. The CDR3 covers 13 residues. Here the CDR3 reads CASSRNTGETQYF. CDR3 coding DNA: TGCGCCAGCAGCAGAAATACCGGGGAGACGCAGTATTTT. Full variable domain (rest looked up from reference TRBV5-1 and TRBJ2-3): KAGVTQTPRYLIKTRGQQVTLSCSPISGHRSVSWYQQTPGQGLQFLFEYFSETQRNKGNFPGRFSGRQFSNSRSEMNVSTLELGDSALYLCASSRNTGETQYFGPGTRLTVL.

The V call is TRBV6-6, the J call TRBJ1-4; 7 nucleotides agree with TRBD1. Germline V gene sequence: CDR1 MNHNY, CDR2 SVGAGI (reference sequence). Trimming cost V 6 bases and J 7 bases; bases outside gene matches: 17. CDR3 length: 17 residues. In DNA form, the CDR3 reads TGTGCCAGCAGCCGAACCCGACAGGGTATATCGGCTGAAAAACTGTTTTTT. As protein: CASSRTRQGISAEKLFF.

This clone has more than one count but fewer than ten. The V and J genes are TRBV7-3 and TRBJ2-2; 8 bases line up with TRBD1. Germline lookup yields CDR1 SGHTA and CDR2 FQGTGA. V dropped 1 base and J dropped 4; count of bases not matched to a gene: 8. CDR3 size: 17 residues. CDR3 region: CASSLIGQGAGTGELFF. In nucleotides, the CDR3 is TGTGCCAGCAGCTTAATTGGGCAGGGGGCAGGCACCGGGGAGCTGTTTTTT.

The rearrangement joins TRBV10-3 to TRBJ2-7; 11 nucleotides align to TRBD2. The trim removed 4 bases at V and 2 bases at J, leaving 1 base unmatched. Germline CDR1 and CDR2: ENHRY and SYGVKD. The CDR3 totals 14 residues. The CDR3 sequence is CAISASGGTYEQYV. CDR3 DNA: TGTGCCATCAGTGCTAGCGGGGGGACCTACGAGCAGTACGTC.

The chain carries TRBV18 and TRBJ1-2, with 8 bases lining up with TRBD1. Germline CDR1 and CDR2: KGHSH and LQKENI. J gave up 6 bases and V 3 bases, and 9 bases lay outside the gene matches. The CDR3 is made up of 15 amino acids. CDR3 in DNA: TGTGCCAGCTCACCGATCCTTGACAGGGGAAATGGCTACACCTTC. It yields the protein CASSPILDRGNGYTF.

DNA of the CDR3: TGTGCCAGCAGTTACTCAGGGAACAACAATCAGCCCCAGCATTTT. Translated, it gives CASSYSGNNNQPQHF. J is TRBJ1-5 and V is TRBV6-2 or TRBV6-3; D uncertain. The V end was cut by 0 bases, the J end by 3 bases, with 9 bases between. From germline, CDR1 is MNHEY and CDR2 SVGEGT. The CDR3 covers 15 residues.

The gene calls are TRBV12-3 or TRBV12-4 and TRBJ2-2; D uncertain. V gave up 3 bases and J gave up 3 bases, with 2 bases separating them. This CDR3 spans 12 amino acids. CDR3 sequence reads: CASSFHTGELFF. DNA for the CDR3: TGTGCCAGCAGTTTCCACACCGGGGAGCTGTTTTTT.

In this sample, this clone turned up a few times. The genes are TRBV6-5 and TRBJ2-7, with D perhaps matching TRBD1 or TRBD2 (6 bases each). The length of the CDR3 is 14 residues. CDR1 is MNHEY, CDR2 SVGAGI, per germline. The ends were cut back, 10 bases at V and 5 bases at J, with 21 bases in the middle. CDR3 protein: CATSYWRDIDEQYV. Here the CDR3 DNA reads TGTGCCACCAGCTACTGGAGGGACATCGACGAGCAGTACGTC.

J is TRBJ1-5 and V is TRBV4-1; D might be TRBD1 (6 bases). The V end was cut by 3 bases, the J end by 6 bases, with 12 bases between. Germline CDR1 reads MGHRA; CDR2 reads YSYEKL. This CDR3 has 14 residues. The CDR3 sequence: CASSHIGTSQPQHF. The CDR3 bases are TGCGCCAGCAGCCACATCGGGACATCTCAGCCCCAGCATTTT.

This chain links TRBV30 with TRBJ1-2; 8 bases match TRBD1. V dropped 0 bases and J dropped 8; count of bases not matched to a gene: 5. This CDR3 is built from 13 residues. Germline-derived CDR1 and CDR2 are GTSNPN and SVGIG (reference sequence). The CDR3 reads CAWSVNPGGGYTF. In DNA, the CDR3 is TGTGCCTGGAGTGTAAATCCAGGGGGCGGCTACACCTTC.

V is TRBV28 and J is TRBJ1-1; D unresolved. CDR1 is MDHEN, CDR2 SYDVKM, per germline. The CDR3 totals 13 residues. The V end was cut by 3 bases, the J end by 4 bases, with 9 bases between. CDR3 nucleotides: TGTGCCAGCAGTTTGGTTCTCGGCACTGAAGCTTTCTTT. Translating it yields CASSLVLGTEAFF.

This rearrangement joins TRBV9 to TRBJ1-3; no clear D gene. Between the trimmed V and J ends, which lost 0 bases and 7 bases, there was a span of 14 bases. The CDR3 is 15 amino acids. CDR1 is SGDLS and CDR2 is YYNGEE in the germline V gene. The CDR3 is CASSVEGTGGNTIYF. The DNA for the CDR3 is TGTGCCAGCAGCGTAGAAGGAACTGGAGGGAACACCATATATTTT. Using reference TRBV9 and TRBJ1-3 for the parts outside the CDR3, the full variable domain is DSGVTQTPKHLITATGQRVTLRCSPRSGDLSVYWYQQSLDQGLQFLIQYYNGEERAKGNILERFSAQQFPDLHSELNLSSLELGDSALYFCASSVEGTGGNTIYFGEGSWLTVV.

This sequence joins TRBV24-1 and TRBJ2-3; unclear D gene. Trimming pared 1 base from V and 2 bases from J, leaving 9 bases between. Germline CDR1 reads KGHDR; CDR2 reads SFDVKD. The CDR3 covers 15 residues. The chain's CDR3 is CATSDFGFATDTQYF. The CDR3 DNA sequence: TGTGCCACCAGTGATTTCGGATTTGCCACAGATACGCAGTATTTT.

V usage is TRBV6-6 and J usage is TRBJ2-3; TRBD1 matches 9 bases. This CDR3 contains 12 residues. V trimming: 6 bases; J trimming: 8 bases; junction bases outside the gene matches: 3. Germline V gene data show CDR1 as MNHNY and CDR2 as SVGAGI (reference sequence). The CDR3 nucleotides read TGTGCCAGCAGAAGACAGGGGGTTACGCAGTATTTT. This translates into CASRRQGVTQYF.

The chain has TRBV5-1 and TRBJ1-2; unclear D gene. Germline loops: CDR1 SGHRS, CDR2 YFSETQ. This CDR3 has 12 residues. V gave up 4 bases and J gave up 1 base, with 5 bases separating them. CDR3: CASSPLNYGYTF. The CDR3 bases are TGCGCCAGCAGCCCACTTAACTATGGCTACACCTTC. The entire variable domain, with the rest obtained from reference TRBV5-1 and TRBJ1-2, is as follows: KAGVTQTPRYLIKTRGQQVTLSCSPISGHRSVSWYQQTPGQGLQFLFEYFSETQRNKGNFPGRFSGRQFSNSRSEMNVSTLELGDSALYLCASSPLNYGYTFGSGTRLTVV.

This chain links TRBV2 with TRBJ1-3; D is ambiguous. CDR3 length equals 13 residues. The V gene lost 2 bases and the J gene lost 4 bases, with 6 bases spanning the gap. Per the germline V gene, CDR1 is SNHLY and CDR2 is FYNNEI. CDR3 nucleotide sequence: TGTGCCAGCAGTGAAAGTCTGGGAAACACCATATATTTT. Its protein product is CASSESLGNTIYF.